This T cell receptor beta chain was obtained from a study of PD-1 blockade in classical Hodgkin lymphoma. Whole-study results and caveats: Repertoire differences lack defined causes, possibly disease activity or prior therapy.

The germline CDR1 and CDR2 sequences are LGHNT and FRNRAP. This CDR3 region has 17 residues. Unmatched junction bases numbered 14, after V lost 1 base and J lost 7 bases. For this clone: The antigen remains unidentified.

Generated by immunoSEQ multiplex PCR, the TCRdb table keeps only in-frame clones and is missing some. The top ten clones hold around 37% of a sample with fewer than 55,000 clones, more than 70% of them seen once. Time point reported: cycle 4 day 1 (C4D1), after more than five weeks of nivolumab. Each of the patients experienced relapse following autologous stem cell transplantation, and their brentuximab vedotin exposure differed. The TCR was taken from a human donor with classical Hodgkin lymphoma. Sequenced here: peripheral blood mononuclear cells (PBMCs), sampled before the fourth cycle of nivolumab. The rearrangement uses TRBV12-5 and TRBJ2-3; 7 nucleotides align to TRBD2. The CDR3 sequence is CASGLGPPSRTRNTQYF. The CDR3 DNA reads as TGTGCTAGTGGTTTGGGACCGCCTTCGCGGACTAGGAATACGCAGTATTTT. Combining the CDR3 with reference TRBV12-5 and TRBJ2-3 gives the whole variable domain DARVTQTPRHKVTEMGQEVTMRCQPILGHNTVFWYRQTMMQGLELLAYFRNRAPLDDSGMPKDRFSAEMPDATLATLKIQPSEPRDSAVYFCASGLGPPSRTRNTQYFGPGTRLTVL.